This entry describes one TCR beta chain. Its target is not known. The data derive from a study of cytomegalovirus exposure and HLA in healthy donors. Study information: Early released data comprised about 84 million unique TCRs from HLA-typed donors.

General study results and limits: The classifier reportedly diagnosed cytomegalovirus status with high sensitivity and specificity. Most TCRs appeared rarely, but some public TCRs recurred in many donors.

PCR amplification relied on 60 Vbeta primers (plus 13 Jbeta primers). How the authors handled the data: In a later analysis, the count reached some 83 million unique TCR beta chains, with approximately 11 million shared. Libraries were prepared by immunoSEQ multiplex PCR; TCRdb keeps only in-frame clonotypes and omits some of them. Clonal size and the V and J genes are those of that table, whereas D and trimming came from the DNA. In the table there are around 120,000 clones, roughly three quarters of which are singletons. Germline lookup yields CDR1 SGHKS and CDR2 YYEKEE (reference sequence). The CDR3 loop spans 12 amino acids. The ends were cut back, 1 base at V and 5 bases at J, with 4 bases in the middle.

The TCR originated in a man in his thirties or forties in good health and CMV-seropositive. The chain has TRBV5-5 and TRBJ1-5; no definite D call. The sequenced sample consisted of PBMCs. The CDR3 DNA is TGTGCCAGCAGCTTGATCGATCAGCCCCAGCATTTT. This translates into CASSLIDQPQHF.